These 8 T cell receptor beta chains came from one sample sequenced in a study of blood T cell repertoires in COVID-19. Libraries were prepared by immunoSEQ multiplex PCR; TCRdb keeps only in-frame clonotypes and omits some of them. The sample has 200,000 to 300,000 clones; about 90% are singletons. The sample was peripheral blood. These receptors all stem from a middle-aged woman who had recovered from COVID-19.

CDR3 residues: CASAAPGSSSYGYTF. In DNA, the CDR3 is TGTGCTAGTGCCGCCCCGGGATCGTCTAGTTATGGCTACACCTTC. This rearrangement joins TRBV12-5 to TRBJ1-2; the D is unclear. V was shortened by 7 bases and J by 5 bases, with 20 bases between the two germline ends. The CDR3 is 15 residues long. In germline, CDR1 is LGHNT, CDR2 FRNRAP. Full variable domain (remainder filled in from reference TRBV12-5 and TRBJ1-2): DARVTQTPRHKVTEMGQEVTMRCQPILGHNTVFWYRQTMMQGLELLAYFRNRAPLDDSGMPKDRFSAEMPDATLATLKIQPSEPRDSAVYFCASAAPGSSSYGYTFGSGTRLTVV.

This chain links TRBV7-2 with TRBJ2-1; D unresolved. Trimming took off 7 bases at V and 4 bases at J, with 17 bases between the two ends. Germline CDR1 is SGHTA and CDR2 is FQGNSA. The CDR3 length is 15 residues. CDR3 sequence: CASKRSAYIYNEQFF. In nucleotides, the CDR3 is TGTGCCAGCAAGCGCAGCGCCTACATATACAATGAGCAGTTCTTC.

DNA for the CDR3: TGTGCCAGCAGTTACCCCGCGGGGTCCTACAATGAGCAGTTCTTC. This gives the protein CASSYPAGSYNEQFF. The chain links TRBV6-6 to TRBJ2-1; D perhaps matches TRBD2 (6 bases). V lost 2 bases and J lost 1, with 9 bases in between. CDR3 length: 15 amino acids. From germline, CDR1 is MNHNY and CDR2 SVGAGI (reference sequence).

In regard to this clone: Other DNA sequences in the sample encode the same CDR3. This sequence joins TRBV5-1 and TRBJ1-5; TRBD1 matches 7 bases. Per germline, CDR1 SGHRS and CDR2 YFSETQ. The V and J ends lost 0 bases and 4 bases, in that order; junction bases with no gene match: 4. This CDR3 region has 15 residues. Written as DNA, the CDR3 is TGCGCCAGCAGCTTGGGACAGGGTGGAAATCAGCCCCAGCATTTT. It codes for CASSLGQGGNQPQHF.

This chain connects TRBV2 to TRBJ2-7; TRBD1 aligns across 7 bases. This CDR3 has 15 residues. The germline V gene has CDR1 SNHLY and CDR2 FYNNEI. After removal of 4 bases from V and 7 bases from J, the junction contained 13 bases not matched to a gene. CDR3 sequence (DNA): TGTGCCAGCAGTGTAGGGGGCACCGGGGCCTGGGAGCAGTACTTC. Translation: CASSVGGTGAWEQYF.

J is TRBJ2-5 and V is TRBV4-1, with TRBD1 identical over 7 bases. The CDR3 is 16 residues long. Trimming cost V 4 bases and J 7 bases; bases outside gene matches: 15. The germline V gene encodes CDR1 MGHRA and CDR2 YSYEKL. The CDR3 coding sequence is TGCGCCAGCAGCCCTCAAGACAGGGTCGGTCGGGGGACCCAGTACTTC. This codes for CASSPQDRVGRGTQYF.

This sequence joins TRBV12-5 and TRBJ2-4; 8 nucleotides align to TRBD1. The V and J ends lost 1 base and 2 bases, in that order; junction bases with no gene match: 10. Germline V gives CDR1 LGHNT, CDR2 FRNRAP. The CDR3 is 18 residues long. CDR3 sequence: CASGLGRQGRPSKNIQYF. DNA for the CDR3: TGTGCTAGTGGTTTGGGCCGACAGGGGAGACCTTCCAAAAACATTCAGTACTTC. The variable domain in full, completed from reference TRBV12-5 and TRBJ2-4, reads DARVTQTPRHKVTEMGQEVTMRCQPILGHNTVFWYRQTMMQGLELLAYFRNRAPLDDSGMPKDRFSAEMPDATLATLKIQPSEPRDSAVYFCASGLGRQGRPSKNIQYFGAGTRLSVL.

The chain employs TRBV18 and TRBJ2-7; 8 bases are a match to TRBD2. The CDR3 runs 15 residues. The trim removed 0 bases at V and 3 bases at J, leaving 4 bases unmatched. Germline V gene lookup returns CDR1 KGHSH and CDR2 LQKENI. In DNA, the CDR3 is TGTGCCAGCTCACCACCGGGAAGCGGGGGCTACGAGCAGTACTTC. Translated, it gives CASSPPGSGGYEQYF.